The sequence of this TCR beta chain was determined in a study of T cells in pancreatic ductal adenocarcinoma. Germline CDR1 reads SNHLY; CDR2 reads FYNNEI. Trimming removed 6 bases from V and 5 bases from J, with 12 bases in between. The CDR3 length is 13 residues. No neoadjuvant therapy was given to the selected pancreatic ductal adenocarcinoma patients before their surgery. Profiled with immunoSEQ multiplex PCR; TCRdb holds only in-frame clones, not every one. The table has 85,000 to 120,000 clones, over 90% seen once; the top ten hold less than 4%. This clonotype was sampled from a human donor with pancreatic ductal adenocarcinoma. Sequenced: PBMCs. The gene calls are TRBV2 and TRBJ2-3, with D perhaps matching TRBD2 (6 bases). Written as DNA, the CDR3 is TGTGCCAGCAGGGAGGGGTCGGGAGATACGCAGTATTTT. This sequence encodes CASREGSGDTQYF.